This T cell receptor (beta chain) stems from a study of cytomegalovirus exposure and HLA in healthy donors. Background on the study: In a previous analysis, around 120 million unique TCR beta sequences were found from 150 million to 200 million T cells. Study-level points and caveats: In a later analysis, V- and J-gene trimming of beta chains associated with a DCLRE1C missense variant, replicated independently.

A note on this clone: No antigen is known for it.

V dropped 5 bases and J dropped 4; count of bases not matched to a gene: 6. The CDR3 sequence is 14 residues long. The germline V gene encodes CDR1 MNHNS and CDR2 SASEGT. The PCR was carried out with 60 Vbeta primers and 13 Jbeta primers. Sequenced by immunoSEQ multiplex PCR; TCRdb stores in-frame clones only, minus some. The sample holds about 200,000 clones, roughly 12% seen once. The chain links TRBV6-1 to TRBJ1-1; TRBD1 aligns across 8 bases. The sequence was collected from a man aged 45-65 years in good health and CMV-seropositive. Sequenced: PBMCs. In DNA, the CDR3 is TGTGCCAGCAGTTCACAGGGGGTAGTCACTGAAGCTTTCTTT. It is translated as CASSSQGVVTEAFF.